Presented here are 5 T cell receptor beta chains from one specimen sequenced in a study of shared clonotypes between healthy human individuals. CD45RO-negative, CCR7-positively selected cells formed the naive CD8 fraction, excluding terminally differentiated effector memory CD45RA+ cells. The protocol was immunoSEQ multiplex PCR, while the TCRdb copy is restricted to in-frame clones and leaves out a portion. The sample gives over 2,000,000 clones, around 93% of which show up once; roughly 1.7% is in the top ten. The sequenced sample consisted of naive CD8+ T cells from PBMCs. The receptors were gathered from a man younger than 35 in good health. Some clones in this sample may be carry-over from other donors' samples.

The rearrangement joins TRBV2 to TRBJ2-4; TRBD1 matches 8 bases. The CDR3 covers 14 residues. The germline V gene has CDR1 SNHLY and CDR2 FYNNEI. V lost 4 bases and J lost 4; bases outside the gene matches: 3. CDR3 residues: CASSGDRLKNIQYF. CDR3 coding DNA: TGTGCCAGCAGTGGGGACAGGCTAAAAAACATTCAGTACTTC.

The chain employs TRBV19 and TRBJ2-1; TRBD2 agrees at 9 bases. Trimming at V came to 4 bases and at J to 5 bases, leaving 9 bases not matched to a gene. Germline values: CDR1 LNHDA, CDR2 SQIVND (reference sequence). The CDR3 sequence is 16 residues long. CDR3: CASSTRAGGGHNEQFF. For the CDR3, the DNA is TGTGCCAGTAGTACTCGAGCGGGAGGCGGACACAATGAGCAGTTCTTC.

This rearrangement joins TRBV28 to TRBJ1-1; D unresolved. Trimming took 3 bases from V and 1 from J, leaving 9 bases between them. The germline CDR1 and CDR2 sequences are MDHEN and SYDVKM. The CDR3 is 14 amino acids. CDR3 coding DNA: TGTGCCAGCAGTTTCGATTTTGGGAACACTGAAGCTTTCTTT. Translation gives CASSFDFGNTEAFF.

This chain uses TRBV19 with TRBJ2-7, with D maybe TRBD1 (6 bases). V lost 4 bases and J lost 0, with 10 bases in between. CDR1 and CDR2 from the germline V gene are LNHDA and SQIVND (reference sequence). The CDR3 is 14 amino acids. The CDR3 DNA reads as TGTGCCAGTAGTAGGGACACCTACTCCTACGAGCAGTACTTC. It codes for CASSRDTYSYEQYF.

The rearrangement links TRBV5-6 to TRBJ1-2; 10 bases align to TRBD1. Germline trimming cut 5 bases from V and 10 bases from J; bases unmatched to any gene: 8. Germline lookup yields CDR1 SGHDT and CDR2 YYEEEE. This CDR3 comprises 13 residues. CDR3 bases: TGTGCCAGCAGTTCCGGGACAGGGGATCTCTACACCTTC. Amino acid sequence: CASSSGTGDLYTF.